This is a list of T cell receptor beta chains from one sample in a study of T cell responses to AZD1222 COVID-19 vaccine. The assay was immunoSEQ multiplex PCR, and TCRdb's table has in-frame clones only and misses some. The table records some 100,000 clones, 70% to 90% of them present only once. The sample in question was peripheral blood, obtained on day 0 of MenACWY control vaccination. All receptors derive from an adult in good health. The CDR3 runs from the conserved cysteine through the conserved F or W. The order of the fields is V gene, J gene, clone size, D gene, CDR3 DNA, CDR3 protein. The D gene is left open where the match is weak. Size is stated for part of the rows, as once, few or many counts, or as a class when the clone is expanded.

v_gene: TRBV9
j_gene: TRBJ1-1
abundance: NA
d_gene: TRBD1
CDR3nt: TGTGCCAGCAGCCCGGACAGGATCAACACTGAAGCTTTCTTT
CDR3aa: CASSPDRINTEAFF

v_gene: TRBV4-3
j_gene: TRBJ2-3
abundance: NA
d_gene: NA
CDR3nt: TGCGCCAGCAGCCAAGTTTCCCAGGATACGCAGTATTTT
CDR3aa: CASSQVSQDTQYF

v_gene: TRBV5-1
j_gene: TRBJ2-1
abundance: few
d_gene: TRBD2
CDR3nt: TGCGCCAGCAGCTCAGAACCGGGACTAGCGGGGGGGAGTGAGCAGTTCTTC
CDR3aa: CASSSEPGLAGGSEQFF

v_gene: TRBV4-1
j_gene: TRBJ1-2
abundance: few
d_gene: NA
CDR3nt: TGCGCCAGCAGCCAAGAGGGGGGGCAGGTTCTTTCTGGCTACACCTTC
CDR3aa: CASSQEGGQVLSGYTF

v_gene: TRBV9
j_gene: TRBJ1-2
abundance: NA
d_gene: NA
CDR3nt: TGTGCCAGCAGCTCCCGAATAAACTATGGCTACACCTTC
CDR3aa: CASSSRINYGYTF

v_gene: TRBV5-1
j_gene: TRBJ2-1
abundance: NA
d_gene: TRBD2
CDR3nt: TGCGCCAGCAGCTTATGGCGGGGGGGCCGGGATGAGCAGTTCTTC
CDR3aa: CASSLWRGGRDEQFF

v_gene: TRBV20-1
j_gene: TRBJ1-1
abundance: NA
d_gene: NA
CDR3nt: TGCAGGACCTCGCGGGGACCTGAAGCTTTCTTT
CDR3aa: CRTSRGPEAFF

v_gene: TRBV7-9
j_gene: TRBJ1-6
abundance: NA
d_gene: NA
CDR3nt: TGTGCCAGCAGCTTAGAAGGGTTTAATTCACCCCTCCACTTT
CDR3aa: CASSLEGFNSPLHF

v_gene: TRBV5-4
j_gene: TRBJ2-7
abundance: NA
d_gene: NA
CDR3nt: TGTGCCAGCGGCATCGGGGCGGGCGCCAGGTACGAGCAGTACTTC
CDR3aa: CASGIGAGARYEQYF

v_gene: TRBV4-1
j_gene: TRBJ1-1
abundance: NA
d_gene: NA
CDR3nt: TGCGCCAGCAGCCAAGCTGGGGGGGGTGAAGCTTTCTTT
CDR3aa: CASSQAGGGEAFF

v_gene: TRBV19
j_gene: TRBJ1-1
abundance: NA
d_gene: TRBD1
CDR3nt: TGTGCCAGTAGTATGGACAGGGGGGCAGCTTTCTTT
CDR3aa: CASSMDRGAAFF

v_gene: TRBV25-1
j_gene: TRBJ2-7
abundance: NA
d_gene: TRBD1
CDR3nt: TGTGCCAGCAGTGAAAGGGGGACAGGGCGGGGAACCTACGAGCAGTACTTC
CDR3aa: CASSERGTGRGTYEQYF

v_gene: TRBV4-2
j_gene: TRBJ2-7
abundance: NA
d_gene: TRBD2
CDR3nt: TGTGCCAGCAGCCAACCCCTGGCTAGCGGGGGTGTCTACGAGCAGTACTTC
CDR3aa: CASSQPLASGGVYEQYF

v_gene: TRBV6-2/TRBV6-3
j_gene: TRBJ2-5
abundance: once
d_gene: NA
CDR3nt: TGTGCCAGCAGTTACCCCGGGGACGAGACCCAGTACTTC
CDR3aa: CASSYPGDETQYF

v_gene: TRBV4-1
j_gene: TRBJ1-4
abundance: NA
d_gene: NA
CDR3nt: TGCGCCAGCAGCCTACTAGGACTTGGAAAACTGTTTTTT
CDR3aa: CASSLLGLGKLFF

v_gene: TRBV5-1
j_gene: TRBJ2-3
abundance: NA
d_gene: TRBD2
CDR3nt: TGCGCCAGCAGCCTCGGGCGGGGGGCAGATACGCAGTATTTT
CDR3aa: CASSLGRGADTQYF

v_gene: TRBV4-1
j_gene: TRBJ1-5
abundance: NA
d_gene: NA
CDR3nt: TGCGCCAGCAGCCAAGATGGGGGGCTCGGCAATCAGCCCCAGCATTTT
CDR3aa: CASSQDGGLGNQPQHF

v_gene: TRBV6-4
j_gene: TRBJ2-1
abundance: few
d_gene: TRBD2
CDR3nt: TGTGCCAGCAGTGACTCCGGGACTAGCGGGGGACATGAGCAGTTCTTC
CDR3aa: CASSDSGTSGGHEQFF

v_gene: TRBV7-9
j_gene: TRBJ1-1
abundance: NA
d_gene: NA
CDR3nt: TGTGCCAGCAGCTTAGAACAGATCATGAACACTGAAGCTTTCTTT
CDR3aa: CASSLEQIMNTEAFF

v_gene: TRBV4-2
j_gene: TRBJ2-7
abundance: NA
d_gene: TRBD2
CDR3nt: TGTGCCAGCAGCCAAGATCCAGCCTCTCCTCTACTAGCGGGAGTACACGAGCAGTACTTC
CDR3aa: CASSQDPASPLLAGVHEQYF

v_gene: TRBV12-2
j_gene: TRBJ1-1
abundance: NA
d_gene: NA
CDR3nt: TGTGCAAGTCGCTTCCATCGATTCAACACTGAAGCTTTCTTT
CDR3aa: CASRFHRFNTEAFF

v_gene: TRBV6-4
j_gene: TRBJ1-1
abundance: few
d_gene: NA
CDR3nt: TGTGCCAGCACCTCCTCACAGGGGAACACTGAAGCTTTCTTT
CDR3aa: CASTSSQGNTEAFF

v_gene: TRBV19
j_gene: TRBJ2-7
abundance: NA
d_gene: NA
CDR3nt: TGTGCCAGTAGTATTAGGGACACGGCGGCCTACGAGCAGTACTTC
CDR3aa: CASSIRDTAAYEQYF

v_gene: TRBV19
j_gene: TRBJ1-2
abundance: NA
d_gene: NA
CDR3nt: TGTGCCAGTAGTATAGAGGCGACGGCAATCTATGGCTACACCTTC
CDR3aa: CASSIEATAIYGYTF

v_gene: TRBV2
j_gene: TRBJ1-6
abundance: NA
d_gene: TRBD1
CDR3nt: TGTGCCAGCAGTGAACTCCGGACAGGGTCACCCCTCCACTTT
CDR3aa: CASSELRTGSPLHF

v_gene: TRBV7-2
j_gene: TRBJ2-3
abundance: few
d_gene: TRBD2
CDR3nt: TGTGCCAGCAGCTTCGGGACTAGTTCATTCTCGGAGTATTTT
CDR3aa: CASSFGTSSFSEYF

v_gene: TRBV3-1/TRBV3-2
j_gene: TRBJ2-5
abundance: NA
d_gene: NA
CDR3nt: TGTGCCAGCAGCCATGGGGGTGCGATTTGGGAGACCCAGTACTTC
CDR3aa: CASSHGGAIWETQYF

v_gene: TRBV3-1/TRBV3-2
j_gene: TRBJ2-7
abundance: NA
d_gene: NA
CDR3nt: TGTGCCAGCAGCCTTTATGCGGTGCAGTACTTC
CDR3aa: CASSLYAVQYF

v_gene: TRBV4-2
j_gene: TRBJ1-2
abundance: NA
d_gene: NA
CDR3nt: TGTGCCAGCAGCCAAGAGGTGGAGGGATTTGGTGGCTACACCTTC
CDR3aa: CASSQEVEGFGGYTF

v_gene: TRBV2
j_gene: TRBJ1-5
abundance: NA
d_gene: NA
CDR3nt: TGTGCCAGCAACTCCGGACAAGGAGGGTTTGAGCCCCAGCATTTT
CDR3aa: CASNSGQGGFEPQHF

v_gene: TRBV7-2
j_gene: TRBJ2-3
abundance: NA
d_gene: NA
CDR3nt: TGTGCCAGCAGTCCTACAACCCTTATAGAGAGGGGGGGGCAGTATTTT
CDR3aa: CASSPTTLIERGGQYF

v_gene: TRBV4-3
j_gene: TRBJ1-2
abundance: NA
d_gene: NA
CDR3nt: TGCGCCAGCAGCCAGTCTTATGGGTCTGGCTACACCTTC
CDR3aa: CASSQSYGSGYTF

v_gene: TRBV7-2
j_gene: TRBJ2-4
abundance: NA
d_gene: NA
CDR3nt: TGTGCCAGCAGCTCTCCGAAGGCCAAAAACATTCAGTACTTC
CDR3aa: CASSSPKAKNIQYF

v_gene: TRBV7-9
j_gene: TRBJ1-6
abundance: NA
d_gene: NA
CDR3nt: TGTGCCAGCAGCCCGGCCGGGGTCAGGTCACCCCTCCACTTT
CDR3aa: CASSPAGVRSPLHF

v_gene: TRBV28
j_gene: TRBJ1-2
abundance: once
d_gene: NA
CDR3nt: TGTGCCAGCAGTTTCATGGGTCGGAGCTATGGCTACACCTTC
CDR3aa: CASSFMGRSYGYTF

v_gene: TRBV6-6
j_gene: TRBJ2-2
abundance: NA
d_gene: NA
CDR3nt: TGTGCCAGCAGTTATGTTAACACCGGGGAGCTGTTTTTT
CDR3aa: CASSYVNTGELFF

v_gene: TRBV28
j_gene: TRBJ1-5
abundance: NA
d_gene: TRBD1
CDR3nt: TGTGCCAGCAGTTTTCCCGAGGTCCCCGGACAGGGTCAGAGGATTTATAGCAATCAGCCCCAGCATTTT
CDR3aa: CASSFPEVPGQGQRIYSNQPQHF

v_gene: TRBV7-3
j_gene: TRBJ2-5
abundance: NA
d_gene: TRBD1
CDR3nt: TGTGCCAGCAGCCCAGGGGGTCAAGAGACCCAGTACTTC
CDR3aa: CASSPGGQETQYF

v_gene: TRBV11-3
j_gene: TRBJ2-7
abundance: NA
d_gene: TRBD2
CDR3nt: TGTGCCAGCAGCTTCCGCGGGGGGGCGGACGAGCAGTACTTC
CDR3aa: CASSFRGGADEQYF

v_gene: TRBV3-1/TRBV3-2
j_gene: TRBJ1-2
abundance: once
d_gene: TRBD1
CDR3nt: TGTGCCAGCAGCCCGCAACGGACAGGAGCGAACTATGGCTACACCTTC
CDR3aa: CASSPQRTGANYGYTF

v_gene: TRBV24-1
j_gene: TRBJ1-2
abundance: NA
d_gene: NA
CDR3nt: TGTGCCACCAGTGATACGTACAGTGGCTACACCTTC
CDR3aa: CATSDTYSGYTF

v_gene: TRBV7-8
j_gene: TRBJ2-4
abundance: NA
d_gene: TRBD2
CDR3nt: TGTGCCAGCAGCTTAAATCTGGGGGGGGCCAAAAACATTCAGTACTTC
CDR3aa: CASSLNLGGAKNIQYF

v_gene: TRBV12-5
j_gene: TRBJ2-1
abundance: NA
d_gene: NA
CDR3nt: TGTGCTAGTGGTTCGGGGACGGGCCCCTACAATGAGCAGTTCTTC
CDR3aa: CASGSGTGPYNEQFF

v_gene: TRBV5-8
j_gene: TRBJ1-5
abundance: NA
d_gene: NA
CDR3nt: TGTGCCAGCAGCCAGAGTCCGAGGGGTCAGCCCCAGCATTTT
CDR3aa: CASSQSPRGQPQHF

v_gene: TRBV30
j_gene: TRBJ2-7
abundance: NA
d_gene: NA
CDR3nt: TGTGCCTGGAAACAGGATACCTACGAGCCATACTTC
CDR3aa: CAWKQDTYEPYF

v_gene: TRBV7-2
j_gene: TRBJ1-1
abundance: few
d_gene: NA
CDR3nt: TGTGCCAGCAGCTTCCGGAACACTGAAGCTTTCTTT
CDR3aa: CASSFRNTEAFF

v_gene: TRBV6-5
j_gene: TRBJ1-4
abundance: NA
d_gene: NA
CDR3nt: TGTGCCAGCAGTTACTCGATATCGGGGCAGGTTGGAAAACTGTTTTTT
CDR3aa: CASSYSISGQVGKLFF

v_gene: TRBV27
j_gene: TRBJ1-4
abundance: NA
d_gene: TRBD1
CDR3nt: TGTGCCAGCAGTTCCCGAGGACAGGGGAATGAAAAACTGTTTTTT
CDR3aa: CASSSRGQGNEKLFF

v_gene: TRBV12-3/TRBV12-4
j_gene: TRBJ2-5
abundance: NA
d_gene: NA
CDR3nt: TGTGCCAGCACCCTCGGAACCCAAGAGACCCAGTACTTC
CDR3aa: CASTLGTQETQYF

v_gene: TRBV24-1
j_gene: TRBJ2-1
abundance: once
d_gene: TRBD2
CDR3nt: TGTGCCACCAGTGATTTAGCGGGAGCGTTGAATGAGCAGTTCTTC
CDR3aa: CATSDLAGALNEQFF